A selection of T cell receptor beta chains follows, all from one sample in a study of cytomegalovirus exposure and HLA in healthy donors. Generated by immunoSEQ multiplex PCR, the TCRdb table keeps only in-frame clones and is missing some. The sample consists of over 150,000 clones, roughly 81% of them appearing once. Sequencing input: PBMCs. The receptors stem from a woman in her 50s in good health and CMV-seronegative. Each CDR3 is given with its conserved first and last residue. D genes are given only for firm matches. Clone size is shown for a subset of rows, as once, few, many or a class of expanded clone.

>14|TRBV27|TRBD2|TRBJ2-7|.
CASSRAGGRYEQYF
TGTGCCAGCAGCAGAGCGGGCGGGAGGTACGAGCAGTACTTC
>14|TRBV11-2|TRBD2|TRBJ2-1|.
CASSITSGGAEQFF
TGTGCCAGCAGCATTACTAGCGGGGGGGCCGAGCAGTTCTTC
>15|TRBV5-1|TRBD1|TRBJ1-6|.
CASSSGTGEDSPLHF
TGCGCCAGCAGTTCCGGGACAGGGGAGGATTCACCCCTCCACTTT
>13|TRBV30|.|TRBJ1-5|.
CAWSPQGNQPQHF
TGTGCCTGGAGTCCACAGGGAAATCAGCCCCAGCATTTT
>15|TRBV19|TRBD1|TRBJ2-7|.
CASSSAGTGTYEQYF
TGTGCCAGTAGTTCGGCCGGGACAGGGACCTACGAGCAGTACTTC
>13|TRBV9|.|TRBJ2-7|.
CASSAPPLYEQYF
TGTGCCAGCAGCGCTCCCCCCCTCTACGAGCAGTACTTC
>14|TRBV19|.|TRBJ1-2|.
CASSFQTASYGYTF
TGTGCCAGTAGTTTCCAGACAGCCTCCTATGGCTACACCTTC
>16|TRBV23-1|.|TRBJ2-3|few
CASSQSGRGANNTQYF
TGCGCCAGCAGTCAATCCGGGCGCGGGGCAAATAATACGCAGTATTTT
>14|TRBV6-1|TRBD1|TRBJ2-1|.
CASRSTGGWDEQFF
TGTGCCAGCAGAAGTACAGGGGGCTGGGATGAGCAGTTCTTC
>10|TRBV2|.|TRBJ2-7|.
CASSRYEQYF
TGTGCCAGCAGTCGGTACGAGCAGTACTTC
>14|TRBV7-9|.|TRBJ1-3|.
CASSLAQAGNTIYF
TGTGCCAGCAGCTTAGCGCAGGCTGGAAACACCATATATTTT
>15|TRBV6-6|TRBD2|TRBJ2-5|.
CASTQTSGGKETQYF
TGTGCCAGCACCCAAACTAGCGGGGGAAAAGAGACCCAGTACTTC
>16|TRBV5-1|TRBD1|TRBJ1-3|.
CASSSSGTGSGNTIYF
TGCGCCAGCAGCTCGTCCGGGACAGGGTCTGGAAACACCATATATTTT
>15|TRBV2|TRBD2|TRBJ2-5|few
CASSLLAGARETQYF
TGTGCCAGCAGTCTCCTAGCGGGAGCTCGAGAGACCCAGTACTTC
>16|TRBV15|.|TRBJ2-3|.
CATSRESSAITDTQYF
TGTGCCACCAGCAGAGAATCTAGCGCGATCACAGATACGCAGTATTTT
>12|TRBV5-8|.|TRBJ1-1|few
CASSLISTEAFF
TGTGCCAGCTCCCTAATTTCGACTGAAGCTTTCTTT
>13|TRBV18|.|TRBJ2-7|few
CASSPNPGGEQYF
TGTGCCAGCTCACCAAACCCCGGCGGCGAGCAGTACTTC
>12|TRBV19|TRBD1|TRBJ1-2|.
CASSTGGYLYTF
TGTGCCAGTAGTACAGGGGGCTATCTGTACACCTTC
>15|TRBV5-1|.|TRBJ1-3|.
CASSPSVGAGNTIYF
TGCGCCAGCAGCCCCTCAGTAGGGGCCGGAAACACCATATATTTT
>13|TRBV7-7|.|TRBJ1-5|.
CASSKGEGQPQHF
TGTGCCAGCAGCAAGGGAGAGGGTCAGCCCCAGCATTTT
>13|TRBV4-2|.|TRBJ2-2|.
CASSLEGSGELFF
TGTGCCAGCAGCTTGGAGGGGTCCGGGGAGCTGTTTTTT
>14|TRBV5-6|.|TRBJ1-1|.
CASSWTDWNTEAFF
TGTGCCAGCAGCTGGACAGACTGGAACACTGAAGCTTTCTTT
>14|TRBV19|TRBD2|TRBJ2-1|.
CASSPGGRAAEQFF
TGTGCCAGTAGTCCCGGAGGGAGGGCCGCTGAGCAGTTCTTC
>16|TRBV5-4|TRBD2|TRBJ2-7|.
CASSAEGTSASYEQYF
TGTGCCAGCAGCGCCGAAGGGACTAGCGCTTCCTACGAGCAGTACTTC
>16|TRBV28|TRBD1|TRBJ1-1|.
CASSPRQGKKESEAFF
TGTGCCAGCAGCCCGAGACAGGGAAAGAAAGAGTCTGAAGCTTTCTTT
>16|TRBV7-8|.|TRBJ1-1|.
CASSLALDSYYGEAFF
TGTGCCAGCAGCTTAGCCCTCGACTCGTATTACGGGGAAGCTTTCTTT
>15|TRBV9|.|TRBJ2-3|.
CASSVGGGRTDTQYF
TGTGCCAGCAGCGTAGGGGGGGGGCGGACAGATACGCAGTATTTT
>16|TRBV5-8|TRBD1|TRBJ2-7|.
CASSLGDRAFAYEQYF
TGTGCCAGCAGCTTGGGGGACAGGGCATTTGCCTACGAGCAGTACTTC
>14|TRBV5-1|.|TRBJ2-2|.
CASSPGDDTGELFF
TGCGCCAGCAGCCCGGGAGATGACACCGGGGAGCTGTTTTTT
>18|TRBV27|TRBD2|TRBJ2-3|few
CASSFLTSGGAGTDTQYF
TGTGCCAGCAGTTTCCTGACTAGCGGGGGGGCTGGCACAGATACGCAGTATTTT
>13|TRBV6-5|.|TRBJ1-6|.
CASSYSSNSPLHF
TGTGCCAGCAGTTACTCGAGTAATTCACCCCTCCACTTT
>16|TRBV6-6|TRBD2|TRBJ2-3|.
CASSPRGGGPTDTQYF
TGTGCCAGCAGTCCGCGGGGGGGCGGGCCAACAGATACGCAGTATTTT
>13|TRBV10-1|.|TRBJ2-2|.
CASSELNTGELFF
TGCGCCAGCAGTGAGTTAAACACCGGGGAGCTGTTTTTT
>15|TRBV2|.|TRBJ1-6|.
CASSEQSGLNSPLHF
TGTGCCAGCAGTGAACAGTCAGGGCTGAATTCACCCCTCCACTTT
>14|TRBV21-1|.|TRBJ2-7|.
CASSKDRSTYEQYF
TGTGCCAGCAGCAAAGACCGGAGCACCTACGAGCAGTACTTC
>17|TRBV4-1|.|TRBJ2-1|.
CASSQVLRGATYNEQFF
TGCGCCAGCAGCCAAGTGCTCCGGGGGGCCACTTACAATGAGCAGTTCTTC
>13|TRBV10-2|TRBD1|TRBJ1-1|.
CASRTGEFSEAFF
TGCGCCAGCAGAACAGGGGAGTTTTCTGAAGCTTTCTTT
>14|TRBV18|.|TRBJ2-3|.
CASSPQTETDTQYF
TGTGCCAGCTCACCACAAACGGAGACAGATACGCAGTATTTT
>14|TRBV5-5|.|TRBJ2-2|few
CASSLNLHTGELFF
TGTGCCAGCAGCTTGAATCTCCACACCGGGGAGCTGTTTTTT
>15|TRBV11-3|TRBD1|TRBJ2-7|.
CASSLGVGQGYEQYF
TGTGCCAGCAGCTTGGGGGTGGGACAGGGCTACGAGCAGTACTTC
>14|TRBV11-3|TRBD2|TRBJ2-1|.
CASSSAGGYNEQFF
TGTGCCAGCAGCTCAGCGGGGGGCTACAATGAGCAGTTCTTC